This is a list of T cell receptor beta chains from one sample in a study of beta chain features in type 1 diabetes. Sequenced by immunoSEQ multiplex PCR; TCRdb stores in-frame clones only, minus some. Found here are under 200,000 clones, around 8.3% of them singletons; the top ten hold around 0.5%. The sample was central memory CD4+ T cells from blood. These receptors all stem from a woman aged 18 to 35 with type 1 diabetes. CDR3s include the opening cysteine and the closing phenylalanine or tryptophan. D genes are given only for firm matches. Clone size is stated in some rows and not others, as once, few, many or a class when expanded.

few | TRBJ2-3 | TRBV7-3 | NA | TGTGCCAGCAGCTTAGCTCTGAGGGCAGATACGCAGTATTTT | CASSLALRADTQYF
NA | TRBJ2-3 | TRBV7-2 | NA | TGTGCCAGCAGCTTAGCCGGCGGGGTGGGCACAGATACGCAGTATTTT | CASSLAGGVGTDTQYF
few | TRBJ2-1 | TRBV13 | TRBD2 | TGTGCCAGCAGCTCCTTGACTAGCGGGGGTATTAATGAGCAGTTCTTC | CASSSLTSGGINEQFF
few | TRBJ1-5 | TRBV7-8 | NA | TGTGCCAGCAGCTTAGACACAGGCCCGAATCAGCCCCAGCATTTT | CASSLDTGPNQPQHF
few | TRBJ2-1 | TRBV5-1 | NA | TGCGCCAGCAGCTTGGGACAAGGGGGTACCGGGAATGAGCAGTTCTTC | CASSLGQGGTGNEQFF
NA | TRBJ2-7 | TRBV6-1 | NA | TGTGCCAGCAGGAACTCTAATTCCGAGCAGTACTTC | CASRNSNSEQYF
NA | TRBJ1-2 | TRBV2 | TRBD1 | TGTGCCAGCAGTGGGGACAGGGTTAACTATGGCTACACCTTC | CASSGDRVNYGYTF
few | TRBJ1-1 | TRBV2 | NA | TGTGCCAGCAGTCAATATCGAGACACTGAAGCTTTCTTT | CASSQYRDTEAFF
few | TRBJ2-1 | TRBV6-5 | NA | TGTGCCAGCATGAGGGTCTCCTACAATGAGCAGTTCTTC | CASMRVSYNEQFF
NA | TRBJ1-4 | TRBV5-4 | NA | TGTGCCAGCAGCTCAGACTGGGCAACTAATGAAAAACTGTTTTTT | CASSSDWATNEKLFF
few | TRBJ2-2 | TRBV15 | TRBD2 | TGTGCCACCAGCCCCGGGAGGGGAGTACCCGGGGAGCTGTTTTTT | CATSPGRGVPGELFF
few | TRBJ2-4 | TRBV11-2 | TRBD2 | TGTGCCAGCAGCTTAACCAGCGGGGGGGCCGGAATCATTCAGTACTTC | CASSLTSGGAGIIQYF
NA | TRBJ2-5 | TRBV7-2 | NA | TGTGCCAGCAGCTTAGGGGGCGCCCAGTACTTC | CASSLGGAQYF
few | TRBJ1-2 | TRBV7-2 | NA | TGTGCCAGCACTAATACAGGGAATGGCTACACCTTC | CASTNTGNGYTF
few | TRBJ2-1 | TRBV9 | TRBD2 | TGTGCCAGCAGCGTAGCAGCGGGAGGGAGGTATGAGCAGTTCTTC | CASSVAAGGRYEQFF